A single sample gave rise to the 29 T cell receptor beta chains below, sequenced in a study of OX40 agonist ivuxolimab in advanced cancers. The method was immunoSEQ multiplex PCR; TCRdb's version includes in-frame clones alone and lacks a portion of them. The data contain nearly 45,000 clones, roughly 80% of them singletons. Material: CD4+ or CD8+ T cells sorted from blood, obtained in a trial of the OX40 agonist ivuxolimab. These receptors all come from an adult with an advanced solid tumor such as melanoma, head and neck, liver or kidney cancer.

The chain recombines TRBV10-1 with TRBJ1-2; D is uncertain. This CDR3 contains 12 residues. Germline V gives CDR1 WNHNN, CDR2 SYGVQD (reference sequence). The V gene lost 3 bases and the J gene lost 4 bases, with 6 bases spanning the gap. CDR3 region: CASSDFSYGYTF. CDR3 nucleotide sequence: TGCGCCAGCAGTGATTTCAGCTATGGCTACACCTTC.

A word on this clone: Its ends do not fully match the called genes, so a read error is possible. The chain is built from TRBV7-6 and TRBJ2-7; D is ambiguous. CDR1 and CDR2 (germline): SGHVS, FNYEAQ. This CDR3 has 13 amino acids. The CDR3 DNA follows: TGTGCCAGTAGCTTCATGGACTCCTACGAGCAGTACTTC. Residues: CASSFMDSYEQYF. The full variable domain, rest sourced from reference TRBV7-6 and TRBJ2-7, is GAGVSQSPRYKVTKRGQDVALRCDPISGHVSLYWYRQALGQGPEFLTYFNYEAQQDKSGLPNDRFSAERPEGSISTLTIQRTEQRDSAMYRCASSFMDSYEQYFGPGTRLTVT.

By proportion, this clone is medium-sized. V gene TRBV27 combines with J gene TRBJ2-7; D might be TRBD2 (5 bases). The CDR3 covers 14 residues. Per the germline V gene, CDR1 is MNHEY and CDR2 is SMNVEV (reference sequence). Trimming removed 4 bases at V and 6 bases at J, with 16 bases between. The CDR3, as DNA: TGTGCCAGCAGTTACCTCGGGAATCCCGGCGAGCAGTACTTC. It specifies CASSYLGNPGEQYF.

This clone was observed a few times. The chain recombines TRBV4-1 with TRBJ1-3; the D gene is possibly TRBD1 (6 bases). CDR3 length: 18 residues. The germline CDR1 and CDR2 sequences are MGHRA and YSYEKL. Trimming cost V 3 bases and J 0 bases, with 18 bases left between them. CDR3: CASSQTAWGATSGNTIYF. Here the CDR3 DNA reads TGCGCCAGCAGCCAGACCGCTTGGGGGGCAACCTCTGGAAACACCATATATTTT.

V usage is TRBV28 and J usage is TRBJ2-3; 8 positions match TRBD2. Germline V gene data show CDR1 as MDHEN and CDR2 as SYDVKM. Trimming took 5 bases from V and 1 from J; bases not matched to a gene: 5. This CDR3 comprises 15 residues. The CDR3 protein is CASSQRRGGTDTQYF. The CDR3 DNA sequence: TGTGCCAGCAGTCAACGGCGGGGGGGCACAGATACGCAGTATTTT.

V gene TRBV2 combines with J gene TRBJ2-1, with D unclear. Trimming cost V 2 bases and J 0 bases, with 11 bases left between them. The CDR3 is 16 residues long. CDR1 is SNHLY, CDR2 FYNNEI, per germline. CDR3 amino acids: CASSEIGRSSYNEQFF. CDR3 nucleotides: TGTGCCAGCAGTGAAATTGGGCGGAGCTCCTACAATGAGCAGTTCTTC.

The sample holds one count of this clone. This chain uses TRBV13 with TRBJ2-7, with 8 bases lining up with TRBD2. Germline V CDR1 and CDR2: PRHDT, FYEKMQ (reference sequence). J lost 0 bases, V lost 5 bases, and 12 bases had no gene match. CDR3 length: 17 residues. This CDR3 reads CASSPPTGTRGSYEQYF. Here the CDR3 DNA reads TGTGCCAGCAGCCCCCCCACGGGGACTAGGGGCTCCTACGAGCAGTACTTC.

The sample holds one count of this clone. This chain joins TRBV19 and TRBJ1-1, with D uncertain. The CDR3 has 13 residues. V was trimmed by 1 base and J by 0 bases, leaving 3 bases between them. Germline lookup yields CDR1 LNHDA and CDR2 SQIVND (reference sequence). CDR3: CASSIAVNTEAFF. The CDR3 DNA reads as TGTGCCAGTAGTATAGCCGTGAACACTGAAGCTTTCTTT.

This sequence joins TRBV6-5 and TRBJ2-7; D unclear. Germline V gene sequence: CDR1 MNHEY, CDR2 SVGAGI. This CDR3 is built from 11 residues. V lost 2 bases and J lost 6, with 5 bases in between. DNA for the CDR3: TGTGCCAGCAGTTACGCTCGCGAGCAGTACTTC. Translating gives CASSYAREQYF.

The chain carries TRBV10-3 and TRBJ1-6; TRBD1 might be the D (5 bases). The CDR3 has 13 amino acids. V lost 4 bases, J lost 6 bases, and 7 bases lay in between. Germline V gives CDR1 ENHRY, CDR2 SYGVKD. The CDR3 DNA is TGTGCCATCAGTGGGGGGGTTAATTCACCCCTCCACTTT. Its protein product is CAISGGVNSPLHF.

The chain uses TRBV11-3 and TRBJ2-3; a possible D gene is TRBD2 (5 bases). Between the trimmed V and J ends, which lost 5 bases and 0 bases, there was a span of 15 bases. The germline V gene encodes CDR1 SGHNT and CDR2 YENEEA. The CDR3 consists of 16 residues. The CDR3 loop is CASSPLLGISTDTQYF. CDR3 DNA sequence: TGTGCCAGCAGCCCGCTACTAGGAATTAGCACAGATACGCAGTATTTT.

The table lists this clone with many counts. The chain couples TRBV7-8 to TRBJ1-5; D unclear. This CDR3 spans 16 amino acids. Germline CDR1 is SGHVS and CDR2 is FQNEAQ. V was clipped by 1 base and J by 3 bases, with 13 bases between them. For the CDR3, the DNA is TGTGCCAGCAGCTTAGTAACAGACTTCGTCAATCAGCCCCAGCATTTT. It is translated as CASSLVTDFVNQPQHF.

This clone showed up just a few times. V is TRBV28 and J is TRBJ2-3, with unresolved D. This CDR3 has 17 residues. Germline values: CDR1 MDHEN, CDR2 SYDVKM. The V end lost 3 bases, the J end lost 2 bases, and 18 bases lay between the germline ends. The CDR3 sequence is CASSFNGEDWDTDTQYF. As DNA, the CDR3 is TGTGCCAGCAGTTTCAACGGCGAGGATTGGGACACAGATACGCAGTATTTT.

The chain joins TRBV2 to TRBJ1-3, with D hard to call. Trimming removed 4 bases from V and 0 bases from J, with 28 bases in between. The CDR3 consists of 21 residues. Germline V gene sequence: CDR1 SNHLY, CDR2 FYNNEI. The CDR3 sequence: CASSVGVPGVLQLNSGNTIYF. CDR3 in DNA: TGTGCCAGCAGTGTAGGTGTGCCCGGGGTCCTCCAACTTAACTCTGGAAACACCATATATTTT. The whole variable domain, filled in from reference TRBV2 and TRBJ1-3, reads EPEVTQTPSHQVTQMGQEVILRCVPISNHLYFYWYRQILGQKVEFLVSFYNNEISEKSEIFDDQFSVERPDGSNFTLKIRSTKLEDSAMYFCASSVGVPGVLQLNSGNTIYFGEGSWLTVV.

This chain joins TRBV11-3 and TRBJ2-1; TRBD2 aligns across 10 bases. Trimming at V came to 0 bases and at J to 9 bases, leaving 8 bases not matched to a gene. Germline-derived CDR1 and CDR2 are SGHNT and YENEEA. The CDR3 covers 16 residues. The CDR3 DNA reads TGTGCCAGCAGCTTAGACGCTAGCGGGAGCCTCGGTGAGCAGTTCTTC. Protein: CASSLDASGSLGEQFF.

The chain is built from TRBV5-4 and TRBJ1-2; D is uncertain. The CDR3 is made up of 14 amino acids. Germline V gene data show CDR1 as SGHNT and CDR2 as YYREEE (reference sequence). Trimming took 0 bases from V and 8 from J, leaving 14 bases between them. The CDR3 loop reads CASSLVGGPEGYTF. The DNA for the CDR3 is TGTGCCAGCAGCTTGGTTGGCGGCCCGGAGGGCTACACCTTC.

The J gene is TRBJ2-7, the V gene TRBV5-1, with D unclear. The CDR3 extends over 14 amino acids. Deletions cut 4 bases from V and 1 base from J, with 12 bases between. Looked up from germline, CDR1 is SGHRS and CDR2 is YFSETQ. CDR3 loop: CASSNHPPSYEQYF. The CDR3 region has the DNA TGCGCCAGCAGCAACCATCCCCCATCCTACGAGCAGTACTTC. Based on the CDR3 plus reference TRBV5-1 and TRBJ2-7, the full variable domain is KAGVTQTPRYLIKTRGQQVTLSCSPISGHRSVSWYQQTPGQGLQFLFEYFSETQRNKGNFPGRFSGRQFSNSRSEMNVSTLELGDSALYLCASSNHPPSYEQYFGPGTRLTVT.

The gene calls are TRBV5-4 and TRBJ2-7, with 10 nucleotides matching TRBD2. The V and J ends lost 4 bases and 3 bases, in that order; junction bases with no gene match: 7. Germline V gene sequence: CDR1 SGHNT, CDR2 YYREEE (reference sequence). The CDR3 loop spans 15 amino acids. The CDR3 region has the DNA TGTGCCAGCAGCCCCGGGACTAGCGACCTCTACGAGCAGTACTTC. Protein sequence: CASSPGTSDLYEQYF. The variable domain in full, with the rest retrieved from reference TRBV5-4 and TRBJ2-7, is ETGVTQSPTHLIKTRGQQVTLRCSSQSGHNTVSWYQQALGQGPQFIFQYYREEENGRGNFPPRFSGLQFPNYSSELNVNALELDDSALYLCASSPGTSDLYEQYFGPGTRLTVT.

The rearrangement links TRBV5-4 to TRBJ2-7; a possible D gene is TRBD2 (5 bases). The CDR3 has 13 amino acids. Trimming shortened V by 0 bases and J by 10 bases, and 14 bases separated the two germline ends. The V gene's germline CDR1 is SGHNT and CDR2 YYREEE (reference sequence). The CDR3 coding sequence is TGTGCCAGCAGCTTGGGTGGAGGCCAGGATCAGTACTTC. Residues: CASSLGGGQDQYF.

Remarks on this clone: This sample also contains other DNA sequences that code for the same CDR3. The chain joins TRBV11-2 to TRBJ2-7; TRBD2 matches 8 bases. Germline CDR1 reads SGHAT; CDR2 reads FQNNGV. This CDR3 region has 12 residues. J gave up 5 bases and V 4 bases, and 1 base lay outside the gene matches. The CDR3 sequence is CASSSRGDEQYF. CDR3 sequence (DNA): TGTGCCAGCAGCTCGCGGGGGGACGAGCAGTACTTC.

CDR3 protein: CASSFGGGQPQHF. CDR3 sequence (DNA): TGTGCCAGCAGCTTCGGCGGGGGTCAGCCCCAGCATTTT. V and J are TRBV28 and TRBJ1-5, with D maybe TRBD1 (5 bases). The V end was cut by 6 bases, the J end by 6 bases, with 12 bases between. The length of the CDR3 is 13 residues. The germline V gene encodes CDR1 MDHEN and CDR2 SYDVKM.

This chain links TRBV11-2 with TRBJ2-7; TRBD2 aligns across 8 bases. The V segment lost 4 bases and the J segment 2 bases; nucleotides outside the gene matches: 7. The germline V gene encodes CDR1 SGHAT and CDR2 FQNNGV. The CDR3 length is 15 residues. CDR3 loop: CASSYFSGLAYEQYF. The CDR3 region has the DNA TGTGCCAGCAGCTACTTCTCGGGACTAGCCTACGAGCAGTACTTC.

This chain joins TRBV27 and TRBJ2-7, with D maybe TRBD1 (6 bases). This CDR3 is 13 amino acids long. The germline gives CDR1 MNHEY, CDR2 SMNVEV (reference sequence). V lost 4 bases and J lost 5, with 12 bases in between. CDR3 sequence: CASSSGTMHEQYF. The CDR3, as DNA: TGTGCCAGCAGTTCGGGGACAATGCACGAGCAGTACTTC.

This clone occurred once. The rearrangement uses TRBV6-5 and TRBJ1-2; D uncertain. V was clipped by 6 bases and J by 4 bases, with 12 bases between them. This CDR3 comprises 13 residues. CDR1 and CDR2 from the germline V gene are MNHEY and SVGAGI. The CDR3 region is CASSPGVSYGYTF. As DNA, the CDR3 is TGTGCCAGCAGCCCCGGGGTTAGCTATGGCTACACCTTC.

The chain has TRBV19 and TRBJ1-1; tentative D call: TRBD1 (5 bases). Trimming stripped 3 bases from V and 5 bases from J, with 10 bases between. Germline loops: CDR1 LNHDA, CDR2 SQIVND (reference sequence). The CDR3 sequence is 13 residues long. CDR3 residues: CASSISQGTEAFF. CDR3 nucleotides: TGTGCCAGTAGTATCAGCCAGGGAACTGAAGCTTTCTTT. Combining the CDR3 with reference TRBV19 and TRBJ1-1 gives the whole variable domain DGGITQSPKYLFRKEGQNVTLSCEQNLNHDAMYWYRQDPGQGLRLIYYSQIVNDFQKGDIAEGYSVSREKKESFPLTVTSAQKNPTAFYLCASSISQGTEAFFGQGTRLTVV.

J is TRBJ2-5 and V is TRBV13; tentatively, D is TRBD2 (5 bases). Trimming took off 3 bases at V and 2 bases at J, with 10 bases between the two ends. The germline V gene has CDR1 PRHDT and CDR2 FYEKMQ (reference sequence). The CDR3 has 14 residues. CDR3 in DNA: TGTGCCAGCAGCTTGACGGGAAGACAAGAGACCCAGTACTTC. Its protein is CASSLTGRQETQYF.

This clone was recorded once. The chain carries TRBV6-6 and TRBJ2-1, with 12 nucleotides matching TRBD2. This CDR3 has 16 amino acids. Germline-derived CDR1 and CDR2 are MNHNY and SVGAGI (reference sequence). After removal of 1 base from V and 8 bases from J, the junction contained 6 bases not matched to a gene. The CDR3 DNA follows: TGTGCCAGCAGTTACTTAGGACTAGCGGGGTGGGATGAGCAGTTCTTC. Protein: CASSYLGLAGWDEQFF.

This clone was detected ten times or more. The genes are TRBV5-5 and TRBJ2-1, with D unclear. The CDR3 extends over 15 amino acids. From germline, CDR1 is SGHKS and CDR2 YYEKEE (reference sequence). With 4 bases removed from V and 6 bases from J, the gap between germline ends came to 17 bases. CDR3 amino acids: CASSGMLTSFNEQFF. As DNA, the CDR3 is TGTGCCAGCAGCGGGATGCTGACAAGTTTCAATGAGCAGTTCTTC.

V gene TRBV9 combines with J gene TRBJ2-3, with 10 bases that match TRBD2. Germline values: CDR1 SGDLS, CDR2 YYNGEE. The CDR3 has 17 amino acids. Trimming removed 2 bases from V and 0 bases from J; junction bases left unmatched: 6. The CDR3 DNA follows: TGTGCCAGCAGCGTCCTAGCGGGGGCTTCTAGCACAGATACGCAGTATTTT. Translated: CASSVLAGASSTDTQYF.